The entry below describes one T cell receptor (beta chain). The antigen remains undetermined. cDNA libraries for TRB were generated by 5' RACE incorporating UMI labels. TCRdb derives one entry per CDR3 protein from the 5' RACE reads, leaving out DNA. In total, the table holds 130,000 to 150,000 distinct CDR3 sequences. The sample is drawn from a study of CXCR3-negative and CXCR3-positive naive CD8 T cells. Study context: Roughly 130 million TRB reads were obtained in total, which works out to about 1.5 +/- 0.3 million per library.

Definition of naive CD8+ T cells rested on a CD45RO-CCR7+CD27+CD95- profile. Overall study results and limits: Cryopreserved cells showed partially decreased CXCR3 expression, and most assays used fresh PBMCs. CXCR3-positive naive cells carried more hydrophobic TRB CDR3s than CXCR3-negative naive cells did. In naive cells, CXCR3-negative and CXCR3-positive subsets had similar TRBV-TRBJ usage; memory cells differed.

What was sequenced was naive CXCR3+ CD8+ T cells from blood. The subset: CD45RO-CCR7+CD27+CD95- naive CD8+ T cells expressing CXCR3 (TNR3+). This TCR was sampled from a human donor in good health. Some clones in this sample may be carry-over from other donors' samples.

CDR3 sequence: CASSGQVPYGYTF. This chain uses TRBV7-9 with TRBJ1-2; no DNA is available, so the TRBD1 call from TCRdb remains unchecked. The CDR3 contains 13 residues. Germline V lookup: CDR1 SEHNR, CDR2 FQNEAQ (reference sequence).